The entry below describes one T cell receptor beta chain. Time point of the sample: newly diagnosed GD, antithyroid drugs for less than 3 months. PBMC-derived RNA was used for the TCR library. Both iRepertoire HTBI primers and Arm-PCR of CDR3 regions were used to build the TCR beta libraries. MiXCR, applied by TCRdb to the multiplex PCR reads, yields one record per CDR3 protein. This sample yields roughly 350,000 distinct CDR3 sequences, of which about 17% are seen a single time; 20% to 25% belongs to the top ten. This record belongs to a study of regulatory T cells in long-lasting Graves disease. The CDR3 is 16 residues long. Germline lookup yields CDR1 KGHSH and CDR2 LQKENI. The V end was cut by 3 bases, the J end by 1 base, with 10 bases between. The same sample was also studied in work on T cells in Graves' hyperthyroidism and ophthalmopathy. Per that study: Blood also contained most expanded thyroid clonotypes above 0.001. Using 13 V-J features, a model discriminated ophthalmopathy from stable hyperthyroidism.

Sequenced here: peripheral blood mononuclear cells (PBMCs), sampled at new diagnosis, from a patient treated with antithyroid drugs. This TCR was recovered from a woman aged 18-35 years with Graves disease. The chain links TRBV18 to TRBJ2-6; D may be TRBD1 (5 bases). Written as DNA, the CDR3 is TGTGCCAGCTCACCTTTTCAGGGTTCTGGGGCCAACGTCCTGACTTTC. Amino acid sequence: CASSPFQGSGANVLTF.